Shown below are 18 T cell receptor beta chains from a single sample sequenced in a study of cytomegalovirus exposure and HLA in healthy donors. This PCR relied on a set of 60 Vbeta primers and 13 Jbeta primers. Sequencing was performed with immunoSEQ multiplex PCR; in TCRdb, only in-frame clones are kept and a portion is missing. This sample carries fewer than 250,000 clones, 76% of them seen once, and the ten largest clones take over 0.55%. Sequencing was done on a sample of PBMCs. These TCRs come from a man between 18 and 29 years old in good health and CMV-seronegative.

The chain links TRBV10-3 to TRBJ1-4; TRBD1 agrees at 8 bases. V trimming: 6 bases; J trimming: 4 bases; junction bases outside the gene matches: 16. The CDR3 runs 18 residues. From germline, CDR1 is ENHRY and CDR2 SYGVKD. CDR3 loop: CAISVLRTGPTFNEKLFF. DNA of the CDR3: TGTGCCATCAGCGTTCTGAGGACAGGGCCCACTTTTAATGAAAAACTGTTTTTT.

The chain joins TRBV2 to TRBJ2-1; unclear D gene. The V gene lost 4 bases and the J gene lost 6 bases, with 13 bases spanning the gap. CDR3 length: 14 amino acids. Germline CDR1 reads SNHLY; CDR2 reads FYNNEI. Here the CDR3 DNA reads TGTGCCAGCAGTGGCGCCCACGATGGCAATGAGCAGTTCTTC. Its protein is CASSGAHDGNEQFF.

The chain is built from TRBV6-5 and TRBJ2-4, with 8 bases identical to TRBD1. Germline assignment: CDR1 MNHEY and CDR2 SVGAGI. Unmatched junction bases numbered 3, after V lost 5 bases and J lost 6 bases. The CDR3 consists of 13 residues. This CDR3 reads CASSLGQGNIQYF. CDR3 sequence (DNA): TGTGCCAGCAGTCTCGGACAGGGAAACATTCAGTACTTC.

The chain couples TRBV5-1 to TRBJ1-2; 9 bases line up with TRBD1. V was pared by 0 bases and J by 4 bases, with 7 bases of the junction left unmatched. This CDR3 is built from 16 residues. From germline, CDR1 is SGHRS and CDR2 YFSETQ. CDR3 DNA sequence: TGCGCCAGCAGCTTGGATTGGGACAGGGTCGCCTATGGCTACACCTTC. Encoded protein: CASSLDWDRVAYGYTF.

The chain recombines TRBV6-1 with TRBJ1-2, with a tentative D call TRBD1 (6 bases). The CDR3 sequence is 14 residues long. The V gene's germline CDR1 is MNHNS and CDR2 SASEGT. The germline V and J ends were trimmed by 9 bases and 5 bases, with 19 bases remaining between them. Here the CDR3 reads CASTTGYSLYGYTF. In DNA, the CDR3 is TGTGCCAGTACTACAGGGTATTCTCTTTATGGCTACACCTTC.

The chain uses TRBV4-1 and TRBJ1-4; D remains ambiguous. The germline V gene encodes CDR1 MGHRA and CDR2 YSYEKL. Trimming removed 3 bases from V and 7 bases from J, with 9 bases in between. The CDR3 spans 13 residues. The CDR3, as DNA: TGCGCCAGCAGCCACGTACTCGCTGAAAAACTGTTTTTT. This gives the protein CASSHVLAEKLFF.

V is TRBV5-1 and J is TRBJ2-5, with 9 bases matching TRBD2. The CDR3 is 16 amino acids. J was trimmed by 4 bases and V by 0 bases; bases with no gene match: 7. The germline V gene has CDR1 SGHRS and CDR2 YFSETQ. The CDR3 DNA is TGCGCCAGCAGCTTGGCCTATGCGGGAGGGAGAGAGACCCAGTACTTC. Its protein product is CASSLAYAGGRETQYF.

J is TRBJ2-3 and V is TRBV2, with a possible D match to TRBD2 (6 bases). CDR3 length: 15 amino acids. Per germline, CDR1 SNHLY and CDR2 FYNNEI. V lost 8 bases and J lost 4, with 19 bases in between. This chain's CDR3 is CASQTSSRRADTQYF. In DNA, the CDR3 is TGTGCCAGCCAGACATCTTCCCGGAGGGCAGATACGCAGTATTTT.

The chain links TRBV27 to TRBJ1-2; D is unresolved. The length of the CDR3 is 13 residues. V was pared by 4 bases and J by 4 bases, with 10 bases between. Looked up from germline, CDR1 is MNHEY and CDR2 is SMNVEV (reference sequence). CDR3 coding DNA: TGTGCCAGCAGTTACAGAAGCCTCTATGGCTACACCTTC. Translation gives CASSYRSLYGYTF.

V and J are TRBV6-5 and TRBJ2-3, with 8 bases that match TRBD2. The CDR3 loop spans 14 amino acids. Trimming removed 6 bases from V and 1 base from J; junction bases left unmatched: 3. Germline lookup yields CDR1 MNHEY and CDR2 SVGAGI. CDR3 in amino acids: CASSQRGRTDTQYF. As DNA, the CDR3 is TGTGCCAGCAGCCAGCGGGGGCGCACAGATACGCAGTATTTT.

V gene TRBV30 combines with J gene TRBJ2-3; 8 bases fit TRBD1. Germline-derived CDR1 and CDR2 are GTSNPN and SVGIG (reference sequence). V lost 0 bases, J lost 2 bases, and 7 bases stayed unmatched. The CDR3 has 16 amino acids. The CDR3 is CAWSVRGTGHTDTQYF. The CDR3 nucleotides are TGTGCCTGGAGTGTACGAGGGACAGGCCACACAGATACGCAGTATTTT.

CDR3 nucleotides: TGTGCCAGCAGCTTAATACTAGCGGGCATCAATGAGCAGTTCTTC. It translates to CASSLILAGINEQFF. This sequence joins TRBV11-2 and TRBJ2-1, with TRBD2 matching over 9 bases. Germline CDR1 reads SGHAT; CDR2 reads FQNNGV. The CDR3 extends over 15 amino acids. The V and J ends lost 2 bases and 6 bases, in that order; junction bases with no gene match: 5.

This chain links TRBV6-1 with TRBJ1-1, with D perhaps TRBD1 (6 bases). The germline V gene encodes CDR1 MNHNS and CDR2 SASEGT. Trimming removed 8 bases from V and 6 bases from J, with 10 bases in between. This CDR3 has 11 amino acids. The CDR3: CASAGVSEAFF. The DNA for the CDR3 is TGTGCCAGCGCAGGGGTCTCTGAAGCTTTCTTT.

The chain is built from TRBV5-4 and TRBJ2-1; 11 bases fit TRBD2. CDR1 SGHNT and CDR2 YYREEE come from the germline V gene (reference sequence). With 8 bases clipped from V and 6 bases from J, the junction kept 10 bases outside the gene matches. The CDR3 spans 15 residues. Written as DNA, the CDR3 is TGTGCCAGGGGGACTAGCGGAGACCGACCCAATGAGCAGTTCTTC. Its protein product is CARGTSGDRPNEQFF.

V and J are TRBV18 and TRBJ2-7; 7 bases fit TRBD1. The CDR3 runs to 16 residues. Germline V gene sequence: CDR1 KGHSH, CDR2 LQKENI. Trimming cost V 4 bases and J 1 base; bases outside gene matches: 10. The CDR3, as DNA: TGTGCCAGCTCACGAACCCGGGACAGTCGTTCCTACGAGCAGTACTTC. Amino acids: CASSRTRDSRSYEQYF.

This clone was picked up a small number of times. Other nucleotide sequences in the sample specify the same CDR3. The chain is built from TRBV11-2 and TRBJ1-1, with 9 bases lining up with TRBD1. Germline CDR1 SGHAT, CDR2 FQNNGV. This CDR3 contains 15 residues. V was pared by 4 bases and J by 3 bases, with 6 bases of the junction left unmatched. This CDR3 reads CASSSSDRGDTEAFF. The DNA for the CDR3 is TGTGCCAGCAGCTCTTCGGACAGGGGAGACACTGAAGCTTTCTTT.

The rearrangement uses TRBV9 and TRBJ2-1, with D possibly matching TRBD2 (6 bases). Germline V gene sequence: CDR1 SGDLS, CDR2 YYNGEE. This CDR3 spans 13 amino acids. Trimming removed 7 bases at V and 8 bases at J, with 16 bases between. DNA for the CDR3: TGTGCCAGCGGGGGAGGTACAGTGGATGAGCAGTTCTTC. It codes for CASGGGTVDEQFF.

The V and J genes are TRBV10-3 and TRBJ1-1; 7 bases fit TRBD1. J lost 4 bases, V lost 8 bases, and 4 bases had no gene match. The CDR3 sequence is 12 residues long. Germline CDR1 reads ENHRY; CDR2 reads SYGVKD. In DNA, the CDR3 is TGTGCCATCCAGGGGGTCGCCACTGAAGCTTTCTTT. This codes for CAIQGVATEAFF.